The source of this TCR beta chain is a study of blood T cells in healthy people across ages. This CDR3 spans 15 amino acids. Germline V gene lookup returns CDR1 KGHDR and CDR2 SFDVKD. Study-wide findings and caveats: Shifts in expanded clonotypes may have been confounded by donor CMV status, which was unknown. In long-lived donors, naive CD4+ cell counts and diversity exceeded those of aged donors.

A J-beta primer mix and a sample-barcoded 5' primer were used in a second PCR of roughly 7 to 12 cycles. TCRdb reprocessed the 5' RACE reads with MiXCR, giving one entry per CDR3 protein. The sample records 650,000 or so distinct CDR3 sequences, around 50% being singletons. Note on this clonotype: Its antigen remains unknown. This sequence may be a read error, since a much larger clone differs from it by one base.

The chain joins TRBV24-1 to TRBJ2-1; D tentatively reads TRBD1 or TRBD2 (5 bases each). This sequence was found in a woman aged 80 or over in good health. Sample: blood. CDR3 nucleotides: TGTGCCACCAGTGATTTCAGTAGGGGAGTCAATGAGCGGTTCTTC. This translates into CATSDFSRGVNERFF.